Reported below is one TCR beta chain. Assay: immunoSEQ multiplex PCR; the TCRdb copy retains only in-frame clones and omits some. The sample yields around 20,000 clones, about 85% seen once. This CDR3 is 14 amino acids long. V lost 2 bases and J 4 bases, leaving 11 bases between the germline ends. Per germline, CDR1 MNHNS and CDR2 SASEGT. The data were taken from a study of T cell changes during pregnancy in multiple sclerosis. The rearrangement links TRBV6-1 to TRBJ1-1; D remains unclear. This TCR derives from a female donor in good health, enrolled as a control in a pregnancy study. Material: CD8+ T cells from peripheral blood mononuclear cells, obtained in the first trimester of pregnancy. The CDR3 DNA follows: TGTGCCAGCAGTGAACCGGGGTTCCCCACTGAAGCTTTCTTT. It yields the protein CASSEPGFPTEAFF.